This T cell receptor (beta chain) was profiled in a study of OX40 agonist ivuxolimab in advanced cancers. On the study more broadly: As their treatment, patients were administered ivuxolimab, an agonistic anti-OX40 (CD134) antibody.

Patients with a history of autoimmune disease or on systemic immunosuppression were excluded. Only in-frame clones appear in the TCRdb table, and some are missing; sequencing was by immunoSEQ multiplex PCR. The sample has more than 75,000 clones, approximately 91% seen once. In regard to this clone: Its target is unknown.

With 3 bases removed from V and 3 bases from J, the gap between germline ends came to 6 bases. The CDR3 is 13 residues long. Germline V gene data show CDR1 as KGHSH and CDR2 as LQKENI. The study's findings and limits: At 0.1-3.0 mg/kg, partial responders had clonal expansion among the lowest observed. More expanded clones were seen, on average, in CD8+ T cells than in CD4+.

This sequence originates from an adult with an advanced solid tumor such as melanoma, head and neck, liver or kidney cancer. The sample here was CD4+ or CD8+ T cells sorted from blood, taken in a trial of the OX40 agonist ivuxolimab. The chain uses TRBV18 and TRBJ1-3; D is uncertain. The DNA for the CDR3 is TGTGCCAGCTCACCGGCCAGTGGAAACACCATATATTTT. It specifies CASSPASGNTIYF. Filled out from reference TRBV18 and TRBJ1-3, the complete variable domain reads NAGVMQNPRHLVRRRGQEARLRCSPMKGHSHVYWYRQLPEEGLKFMVYLQKENIIDESGMPKERFSAEFPKEGPSILRIQQVVRGDSAAYFCASSPASGNTIYFGEGSWLTVV.